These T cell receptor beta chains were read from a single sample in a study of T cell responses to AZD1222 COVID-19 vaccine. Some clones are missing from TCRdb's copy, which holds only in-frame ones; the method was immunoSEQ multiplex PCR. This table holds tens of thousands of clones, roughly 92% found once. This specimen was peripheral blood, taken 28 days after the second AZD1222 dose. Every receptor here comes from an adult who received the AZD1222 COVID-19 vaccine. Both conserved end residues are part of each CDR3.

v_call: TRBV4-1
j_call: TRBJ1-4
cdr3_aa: CASSPPGETTNEKLFF

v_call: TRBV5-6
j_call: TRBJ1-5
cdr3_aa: CASSLTTGDYNQPQHF

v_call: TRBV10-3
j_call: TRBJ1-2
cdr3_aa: CAISDWGTNYGYTF

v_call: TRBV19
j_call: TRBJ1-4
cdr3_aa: CASSTLSATNEKLFF

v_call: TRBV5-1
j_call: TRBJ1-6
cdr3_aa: CASRGRDSKGNNSPLHF

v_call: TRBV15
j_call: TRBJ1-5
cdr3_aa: CATSREPNQPQHF

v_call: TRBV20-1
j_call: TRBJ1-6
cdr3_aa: CSASLTARTPPRNSPLHF

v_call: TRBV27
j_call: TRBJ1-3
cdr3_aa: CASSPPPLSGNTIYF

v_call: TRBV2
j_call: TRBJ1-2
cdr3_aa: CASSETFDGYTF

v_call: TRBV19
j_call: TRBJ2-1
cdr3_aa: CASGGASSYNEQFF

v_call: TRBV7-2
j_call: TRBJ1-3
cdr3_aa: CASSLPQGTRNTIYF

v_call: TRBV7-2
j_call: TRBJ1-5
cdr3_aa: CASSLGGAGQPQHF

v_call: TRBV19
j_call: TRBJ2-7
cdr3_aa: CASSILPSSYEQYF

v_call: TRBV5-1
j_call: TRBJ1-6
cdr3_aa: CASSLDRPAANSPLHF

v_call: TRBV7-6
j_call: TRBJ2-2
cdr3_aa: CASSLAYTGELFF

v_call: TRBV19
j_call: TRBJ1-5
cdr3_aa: CASSAVRQGASNQPQHF

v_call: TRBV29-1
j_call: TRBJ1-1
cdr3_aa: CSGGRTLNTEAFF

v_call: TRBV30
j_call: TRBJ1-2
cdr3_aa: CARRTGLGANYGYTF

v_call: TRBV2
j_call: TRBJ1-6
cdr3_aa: CASIEERGSPLHF

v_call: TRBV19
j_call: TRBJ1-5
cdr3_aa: CASSTPPRQGVGNQPQHF

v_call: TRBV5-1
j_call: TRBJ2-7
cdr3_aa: CASSLAGLVYEQYF

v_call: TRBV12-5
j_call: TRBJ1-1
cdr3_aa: CASGLSKVEAFF

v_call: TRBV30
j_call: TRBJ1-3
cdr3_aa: CAWSLGSGGNTIYF

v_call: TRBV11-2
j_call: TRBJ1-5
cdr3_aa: CASSLDRGLQPQHF

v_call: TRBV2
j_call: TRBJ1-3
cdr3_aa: CASTSRGGYSGNTIYF